This note documents a single T cell receptor (beta chain) sequence. The entry originates in a study of blood T cell repertoires in COVID-19. Whole-study context: Both acute and convalescent COVID-19 samples were obtained from the United States, Italy and Spain. T cells, B-cell-depleted T cells, or PBMCs provided the cDNA or gDNA that served as material.

Looked up from germline, CDR1 is MNHEY and CDR2 is SVGAGI. Unmatched junction bases numbered 8, after V lost 7 bases and J lost 9 bases. CDR3 length: 13 residues. In the authors' methods: For nucleated cells, counts were estimated from reference gene primer amplification. Here immunoSEQ multiplex PCR was the method, and the copy in TCRdb shows in-frame clones only, minus some. The DNA was the basis for D and trimming; V, J and clone size are from that table. The sample shows about 210,000 clones, approximately 85% of them seen only once. The receptor's source is a woman in her fifties or sixties with active or convalescent COVID-19. Sequences were obtained from peripheral blood. The genes are TRBV6-5 and TRBJ2-1; 8 positions agree with TRBD2. CDR3: CASKTGTRSEQFF. CDR3 nucleotides: TGTGCCAGCAAAACCGGGACTAGGAGTGAGCAGTTCTTC.